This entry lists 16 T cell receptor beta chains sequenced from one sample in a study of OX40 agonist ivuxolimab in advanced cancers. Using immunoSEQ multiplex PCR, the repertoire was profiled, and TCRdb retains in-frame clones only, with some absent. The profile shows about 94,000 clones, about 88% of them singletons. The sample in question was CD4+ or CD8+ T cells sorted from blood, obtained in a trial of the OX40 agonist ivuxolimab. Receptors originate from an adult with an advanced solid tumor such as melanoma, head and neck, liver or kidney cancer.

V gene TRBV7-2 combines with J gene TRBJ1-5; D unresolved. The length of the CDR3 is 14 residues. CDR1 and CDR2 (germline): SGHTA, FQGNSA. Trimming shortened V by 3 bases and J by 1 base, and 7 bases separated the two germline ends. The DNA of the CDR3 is TGTGCCAGCAGCTTTTCAGGCAGCAATCAGCCCCAGCATTTT. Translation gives CASSFSGSNQPQHF.

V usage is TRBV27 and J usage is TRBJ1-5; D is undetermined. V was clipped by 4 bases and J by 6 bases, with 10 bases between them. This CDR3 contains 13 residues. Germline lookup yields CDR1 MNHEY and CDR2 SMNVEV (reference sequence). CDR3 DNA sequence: TGTGCCAGCAGTTCCGCGAGGGTTCAGCCCCAGCATTTT. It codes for CASSSARVQPQHF.

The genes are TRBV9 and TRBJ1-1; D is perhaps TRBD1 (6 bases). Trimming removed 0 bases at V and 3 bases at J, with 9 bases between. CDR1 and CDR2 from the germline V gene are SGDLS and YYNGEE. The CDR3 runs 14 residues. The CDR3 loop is CASSVGGGYTEAFF. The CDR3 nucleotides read TGTGCCAGCAGCGTAGGAGGGGGGTACACTGAAGCTTTCTTT.

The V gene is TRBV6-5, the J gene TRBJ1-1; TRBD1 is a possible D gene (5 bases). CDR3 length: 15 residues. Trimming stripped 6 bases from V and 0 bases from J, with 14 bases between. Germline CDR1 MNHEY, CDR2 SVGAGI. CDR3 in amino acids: CASRSEGALNTEAFF. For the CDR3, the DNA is TGTGCCAGCAGGTCCGAAGGGGCACTGAACACTGAAGCTTTCTTT.

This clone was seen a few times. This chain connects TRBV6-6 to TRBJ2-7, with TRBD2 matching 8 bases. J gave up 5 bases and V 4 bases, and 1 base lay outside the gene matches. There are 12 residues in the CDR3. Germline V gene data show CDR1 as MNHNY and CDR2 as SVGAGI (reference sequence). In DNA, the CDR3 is TGTGCCAGCAGTTGGGGACTAGACGAGCAGTACTTC. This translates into CASSWGLDEQYF.

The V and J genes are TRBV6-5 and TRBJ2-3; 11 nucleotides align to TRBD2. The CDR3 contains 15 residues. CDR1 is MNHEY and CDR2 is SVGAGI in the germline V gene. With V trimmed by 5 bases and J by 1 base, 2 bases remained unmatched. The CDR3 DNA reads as TGTGCCAGCAGTATTAGCGGGGGGGGCACAGATACGCAGTATTTT. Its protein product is CASSISGGGTDTQYF.

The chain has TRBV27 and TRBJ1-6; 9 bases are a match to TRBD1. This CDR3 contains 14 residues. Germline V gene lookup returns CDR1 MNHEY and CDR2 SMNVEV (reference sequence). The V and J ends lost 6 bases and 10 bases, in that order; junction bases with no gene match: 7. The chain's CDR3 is CASRETGGWSPLHF. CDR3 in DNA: TGTGCCAGCAGGGAAACAGGGGGCTGGTCACCCCTCCACTTT.

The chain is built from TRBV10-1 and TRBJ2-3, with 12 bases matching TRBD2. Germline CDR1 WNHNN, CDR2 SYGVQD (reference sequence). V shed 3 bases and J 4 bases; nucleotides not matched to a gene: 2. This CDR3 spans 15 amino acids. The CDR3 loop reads CASSDTSGRSDTQYF. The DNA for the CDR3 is TGCGCCAGCAGTGATACTAGCGGGAGGTCAGATACGCAGTATTTT.

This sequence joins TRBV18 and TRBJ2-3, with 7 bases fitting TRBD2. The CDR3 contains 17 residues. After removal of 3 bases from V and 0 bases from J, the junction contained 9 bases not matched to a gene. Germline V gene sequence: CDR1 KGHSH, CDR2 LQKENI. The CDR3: CASSPLAVGSSTDTQYF. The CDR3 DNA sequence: TGTGCCAGCTCACCCCTAGCGGTGGGCTCTAGCACAGATACGCAGTATTTT. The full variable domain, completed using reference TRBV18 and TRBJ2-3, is NAGVMQNPRHLVRRRGQEARLRCSPMKGHSHVYWYRQLPEEGLKFMVYLQKENIIDESGMPKERFSAEFPKEGPSILRIQQVVRGDSAAYFCASSPLAVGSSTDTQYFGPGTRLTVL.

CDR3 in DNA: TGCGCCAGCAGTGTTGGGCTAAAAGAGACCCAGTACTTC. Translation: CASSVGLKETQYF. The chain links TRBV10-1 to TRBJ2-5; D uncertain. CDR3 length: 13 residues. From germline, CDR1 is WNHNN and CDR2 SYGVQD (reference sequence). V was pared by 4 bases and J by 3 bases, with 9 bases between.

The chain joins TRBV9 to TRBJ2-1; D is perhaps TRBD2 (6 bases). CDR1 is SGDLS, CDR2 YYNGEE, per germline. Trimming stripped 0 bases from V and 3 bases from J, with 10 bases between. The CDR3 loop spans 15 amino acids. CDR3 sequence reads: CASSVGTTHYNEQFF. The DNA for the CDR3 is TGTGCCAGCAGCGTAGGGACTACCCACTACAATGAGCAGTTCTTC.

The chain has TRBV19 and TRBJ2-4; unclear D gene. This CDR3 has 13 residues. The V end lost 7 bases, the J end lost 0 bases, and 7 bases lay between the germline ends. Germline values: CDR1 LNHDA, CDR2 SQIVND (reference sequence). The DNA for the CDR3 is TGTGCCAGTAATGAGGAAGCCAAAAACATTCAGTACTTC. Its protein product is CASNEEAKNIQYF.

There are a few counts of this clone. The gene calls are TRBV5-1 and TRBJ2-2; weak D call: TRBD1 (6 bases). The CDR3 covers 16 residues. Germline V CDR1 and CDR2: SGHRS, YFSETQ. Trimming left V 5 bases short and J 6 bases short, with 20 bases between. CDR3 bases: TGCGCCAGCAGAGGACAGCACGTCTCACCTCCCGGGGAGCTGTTTTTT. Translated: CASRGQHVSPPGELFF.

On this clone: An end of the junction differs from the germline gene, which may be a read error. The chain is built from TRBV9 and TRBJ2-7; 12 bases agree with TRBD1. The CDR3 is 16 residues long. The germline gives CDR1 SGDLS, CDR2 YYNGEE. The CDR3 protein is CAGSVAGTGGPYEQYF. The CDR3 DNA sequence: TGTGCCGGCAGCGTAGCGGGGACAGGGGGCCCCTACGAGCAGTACTTC.

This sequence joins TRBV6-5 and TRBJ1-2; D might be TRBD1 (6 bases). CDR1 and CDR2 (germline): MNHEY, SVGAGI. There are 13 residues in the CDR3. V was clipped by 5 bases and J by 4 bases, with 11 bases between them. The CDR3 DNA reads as TGTGCCAGCAGTGCTTTAGGGGGCTATGGCTACACCTTC. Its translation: CASSALGGYGYTF.

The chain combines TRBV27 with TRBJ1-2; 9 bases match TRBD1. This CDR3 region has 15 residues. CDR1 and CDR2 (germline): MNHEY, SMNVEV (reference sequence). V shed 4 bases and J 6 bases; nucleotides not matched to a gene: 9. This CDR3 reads CASSSRGQGRDGYTF. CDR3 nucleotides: TGTGCCAGCAGTTCCCGGGGACAGGGAAGGGATGGCTACACCTTC.